The present entry profiles one TCR beta chain with its context. The CDR3 sequence is 17 residues long. Trimming took off 0 bases at V and 0 bases at J, with 13 bases between the two ends. The germline gives CDR1 SGHVS, CDR2 FNYEAQ. The entry originates in a study of T cell changes during pregnancy in multiple sclerosis. Sequencing was performed with immunoSEQ multiplex PCR; in TCRdb, only in-frame clones are kept and a portion is missing. The repertoire holds just under 85,000 clones, with about 89% as singletons. This TCR was recovered from a female donor with multiple sclerosis, enrolled in a pregnancy study. The starting material was peripheral blood, obtained in the first trimester of pregnancy. The V call is TRBV7-6, the J call TRBJ2-3; TRBD2 might be the D (7 bases). CDR3 amino acids: CASSLAGGGLSTDTQYF. The CDR3 bases are TGTGCCAGCAGCTTAGCGGGCGGGGGCCTAAGCACAGATACGCAGTATTTT.